This TCR beta chain comes out of a study of neurological immune-mediated disorders. The sorted libraries started from around 1 million CD4+ or CD8+ T cells. This clonotype was detected only a few times. The cDNA was synthesized by 5'RACE incorporating 10-nucleotide random UMIs. TCRdb fed the 5' RACE reads into MiXCR, producing one record per CDR3 protein. The sample has tens of thousands of distinct CDR3 sequences, about 6% seen once. The CDR3 has 14 residues. Looked up from germline, CDR1 is KGHSH and CDR2 is LQKENI. The trim removed 4 bases at V and 2 bases at J, leaving 3 bases unmatched. Sequenced: CD4+ T cells from blood. The chain joins TRBV18 to TRBJ2-7; 9 bases map to TRBD2. This sequence was found in a middle-aged woman in good health. The chain's CDR3 is CASSRVAGAYEQYF. CDR3 in DNA: TGTGCCAGCTCACGCGTAGCGGGAGCCTACGAGCAGTACTTC.